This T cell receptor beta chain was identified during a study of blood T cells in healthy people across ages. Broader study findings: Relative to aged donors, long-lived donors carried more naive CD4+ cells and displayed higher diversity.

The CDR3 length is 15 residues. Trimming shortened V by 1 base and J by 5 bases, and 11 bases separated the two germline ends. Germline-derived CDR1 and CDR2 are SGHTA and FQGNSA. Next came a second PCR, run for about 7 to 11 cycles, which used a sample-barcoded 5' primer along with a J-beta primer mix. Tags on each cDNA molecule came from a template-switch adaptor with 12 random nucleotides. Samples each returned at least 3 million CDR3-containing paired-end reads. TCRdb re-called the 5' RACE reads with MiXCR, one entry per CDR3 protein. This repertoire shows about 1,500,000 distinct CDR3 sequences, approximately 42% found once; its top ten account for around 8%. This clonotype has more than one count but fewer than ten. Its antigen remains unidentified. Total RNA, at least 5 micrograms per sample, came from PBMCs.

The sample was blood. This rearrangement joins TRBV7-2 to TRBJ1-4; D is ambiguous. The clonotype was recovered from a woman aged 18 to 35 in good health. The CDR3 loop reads CASSLGGQKNEKLFF. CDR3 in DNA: TGTGCCAGCAGCTTAGGTGGTCAGAAGAATGAAAAACTGTTTTTT. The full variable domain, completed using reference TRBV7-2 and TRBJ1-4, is GAGVSQSPSNKVTEKGKDVELRCDPISGHTALYWYRQSLGQGLEFLIYFQGNSAPDKSGLPSDRFSAERTGGSVSTLTIQRTQQEDSAVYLCASSLGGQKNEKLFFGSGTQLSVL.